Below, 20 T cell receptor beta chains from the same sample are listed, as sequenced in a study of spatial heterogeneity in lung cancer. TCRdb fed the 5' RACE reads into MiXCR, producing one record per CDR3 protein. Of roughly 46,000 distinct CDR3 sequences listed, approximately 10% are singletons. As for time point: blood at routine non-recurrence follow-up after resection. Sequencing was performed on PBMCs, taken at follow-up. The origin of the receptors is a male donor with early-stage non-small cell lung cancer.

V gene TRBV7-3 combines with J gene TRBJ1-4, with 9 bases matching TRBD1. Trimming at V came to 5 bases and at J to 8 bases, leaving 9 bases not matched to a gene. Germline V gene lookup returns CDR1 SGHTA and CDR2 FQGTGA. This CDR3 region has 15 residues. DNA of the CDR3: TGTGCCAGCAGCCCCACCGGGACAGGGAGAGAAAAACTGTTTTTT. Residues: CASSPTGTGREKLFF.

This clonotype was seen a handful of times. This chain links TRBV20-1 with TRBJ2-1; 7 bases agree with TRBD2. Germline V gene sequence: CDR1 DFQATT, CDR2 SNEGSKA (reference sequence). The V segment lost 5 bases and the J segment 7 bases; nucleotides outside the gene matches: 8. This CDR3 comprises 13 residues. The CDR3 bases are TGCAGTGCTCGGGAGCCCGGGGGGAATGAGCAGTTCTTC. Translating gives CSAREPGGNEQFF.

About this clonotype itself: Being one base from a much bigger clone, this may be a read error. This chain links TRBV2 with TRBJ1-2; no reliable D call. Looked up from germline, CDR1 is SNHLY and CDR2 is FYNNEI. Between the trimmed V and J ends, which lost 5 bases and 4 bases, there was a span of 14 bases. The CDR3 spans 14 residues. CDR3 loop: CASSWSSLLYGYTF. CDR3 DNA sequence: TGTGCCAGCAGTTGGTCCAGCCTACTCTATGGCTACACCTTC.

This chain joins TRBV10-2 and TRBJ2-3; 10 nucleotides align to TRBD2. This CDR3 contains 13 residues. V trimming: 8 bases; J trimming: 4 bases; junction bases outside the gene matches: 3. Germline values: CDR1 WSHSY, CDR2 SAAADI. The chain's CDR3 is CASRLAGADTQYF. CDR3 nucleotide sequence: TGCGCCAGCCGGCTAGCGGGAGCAGATACGCAGTATTTT.

This clonotype was counted at least ten times. The chain combines TRBV5-1 with TRBJ2-5; TRBD2 aligns across 12 bases. The J segment lost 0 bases and the V segment lost 4 bases, leaving 4 bases of the junction unmatched. This CDR3 comprises 16 residues. Germline lookup yields CDR1 SGHRS and CDR2 YFSETQ. The CDR3 nucleotides are TGCGCCAGCAGCATAAGGACTAGCGGGAACCAAGAGACCCAGTACTTC. Protein: CASSIRTSGNQETQYF. The full variable domain, its missing parts supplied by reference TRBV5-1 and TRBJ2-5, is KAGVTQTPRYLIKTRGQQVTLSCSPISGHRSVSWYQQTPGQGLQFLFEYFSETQRNKGNFPGRFSGRQFSNSRSEMNVSTLELGDSALYLCASSIRTSGNQETQYFGPGTRLLVL.

In this sample, this clonotype turned up many times. CDR3 DNA: TGTGCCAGCAGCCCGAGACAGGGCGGTTACACCGGGGAGCTGTTTTTT. As protein: CASSPRQGGYTGELFF. V is TRBV7-3 and J is TRBJ2-2, with TRBD1 identical over 7 bases. The germline V gene has CDR1 SGHTA and CDR2 FQGTGA. There are 16 residues in the CDR3. V was pared by 5 bases and J by 3 bases, with 9 bases of the junction left unmatched.

This clonotype showed up many times. This chain uses TRBV5-1 with TRBJ2-5; D gene unclear. The germline CDR1 and CDR2 sequences are SGHRS and YFSETQ. This CDR3 comprises 14 residues. With 0 bases removed from V and 3 bases from J, the gap between germline ends came to 9 bases. CDR3 region: CASSLGAGEETQYF. The CDR3, as DNA: TGCGCCAGCAGCTTGGGGGCCGGCGAAGAGACCCAGTACTTC.

This clonotype was counted ten times or more. The chain employs TRBV15 and TRBJ1-5; 9 bases align to TRBD1. CDR1 LNHNV and CDR2 YYDKDF come from the germline V gene (reference sequence). The V gene end was trimmed by 4 bases and the J gene end by 5 bases; junction bases not matched to a gene: 3. This CDR3 contains 14 residues. CDR3 DNA: TGTGCCACCAGCATTGACAGGGGGTATCAGCCCCAGCATTTT. Its translation: CATSIDRGYQPQHF.

This chain joins TRBV7-8 and TRBJ1-5, with a possible D match to TRBD1 (6 bases). The germline V and J ends were trimmed by 1 base and 0 bases, with 13 bases remaining between them. The CDR3 has 17 amino acids. Per the germline V gene, CDR1 is SGHVS and CDR2 is FQNEAQ. The chain's CDR3 is CASSLVGTLYSNQPQHF. For the CDR3, the DNA is TGTGCCAGCAGCTTAGTTGGGACACTCTATAGCAATCAGCCCCAGCATTTT. The whole variable domain, filled in from reference TRBV7-8 and TRBJ1-5, reads GAGVSQSPRYKVAKRGQDVALRCDPISGHVSLFWYQQALGQGPEFLTYFQNEAQLDKSGLPSDRFFAERPEGSVSTLKIQRTQQEDSAVYLCASSLVGTLYSNQPQHFGDGTRLSIL.

This clonotype was seen many times. V and J are TRBV29-1 and TRBJ2-5; possibly TRBD1 or TRBD2 for D (5 bases each). The germline V gene has CDR1 SQVTM and CDR2 ANQGSEA. Between the trimmed V and J ends, which lost 2 bases and 8 bases, there was a span of 15 bases. The CDR3 sequence is 13 residues long. Here the CDR3 reads CSVEPGPGDTQYF. Here the CDR3 DNA reads TGCAGCGTTGAACCGGGACCAGGAGATACCCAGTACTTC.

This clonotype was seen at least ten times. The chain recombines TRBV5-1 with TRBJ1-6; TRBD1 might be the D (5 bases). Germline V gene data show CDR1 as SGHRS and CDR2 as YFSETQ. V was pared by 0 bases and J by 10 bases, with 14 bases between. The CDR3 is 15 residues long. Written as DNA, the CDR3 is TGCGCCAGCAGCTTGGTGGGTCAGGGTGGATCACCCCTCCACTTT. Protein sequence: CASSLVGQGGSPLHF.

This clonotype was counted many times. The chain combines TRBV7-9 with TRBJ2-7; TRBD2 matches 10 bases. Germline V gene data show CDR1 as SEHNR and CDR2 as FQNEAQ (reference sequence). The CDR3 runs to 14 residues. Trimming cost V 5 bases and J 3 bases; bases outside gene matches: 4. The CDR3 DNA sequence: TGTGCCAGCAGCCCACTAGCGGGGTACTACGAGCAGTACTTC. Amino acid sequence: CASSPLAGYYEQYF. Full variable domain (outside the CDR3, taken from reference TRBV7-9 and TRBJ2-7): DTGVSQNPRHKITKRGQNVTFRCDPISEHNRLYWYRQTLGQGPEFLTYFQNEAQLEKSRLLSDRFSAERPKGSFSTLEIQRTEQGDSAMYLCASSPLAGYYEQYFGPGTRLTVT.

This rearrangement joins TRBV20-1 to TRBJ2-1; possibly TRBD1 or TRBD2 for D (5 bases each). Germline-derived CDR1 and CDR2 are DFQATT and SNEGSKA (reference sequence). The CDR3 length is 16 residues. V lost 5 bases to trimming and J lost 0 bases, with 17 bases between them. This CDR3 is CSAQRGASSSYNEQFF. As DNA, the CDR3 is TGCAGTGCTCAGAGAGGGGCGTCCAGCTCCTACAATGAGCAGTTCTTC.

This clonotype was found many times. This rearrangement joins TRBV18 to TRBJ1-2, with TRBD1 matching 8 bases. This CDR3 is 16 amino acids long. With V trimmed by 1 base and J by 7 bases, 11 bases remained unmatched. CDR1 and CDR2 (germline): KGHSH, LQKENI. CDR3 loop: CASSPQPGQGGRGYTF. The CDR3 region has the DNA TGTGCCAGCTCACCACAGCCTGGACAGGGAGGACGTGGCTACACCTTC. The whole variable domain, filled in from reference TRBV18 and TRBJ1-2, reads NAGVMQNPRHLVRRRGQEARLRCSPMKGHSHVYWYRQLPEEGLKFMVYLQKENIIDESGMPKERFSAEFPKEGPSILRIQQVVRGDSAAYFCASSPQPGQGGRGYTFGSGTRLTVV.

In its sample, this clonotype was seen a few times. The rearrangement links TRBV12-3 or TRBV12-4 to TRBJ2-2; D not resolved. The germline V and J ends were trimmed by 3 bases and 2 bases, with 7 bases remaining between them. The CDR3 has 14 residues. The CDR3 is CASSFLTNTGELFF. As DNA, the CDR3 is TGTGCCAGCAGTTTTCTCACAAACACCGGGGAGCTGTTTTTT.

This clonotype was detected many times. The chain couples TRBV15 to TRBJ2-1, with a possible D match to TRBD1 (5 bases). CDR1 is LNHNV, CDR2 YYDKDF, per germline (reference sequence). The V end was cut by 5 bases, the J end by 3 bases, with 17 bases between. The CDR3 consists of 16 residues. The CDR3 DNA is TGTGCCACCAGCGCGCAGACAGCGCCTAGCTACAATGAGCAGTTCTTC. It specifies CATSAQTAPSYNEQFF.

This clonotype was counted at least ten times. The V call is TRBV5-5, the J call TRBJ2-5; D is perhaps TRBD2 (5 bases). The V gene's germline CDR1 is SGHKS and CDR2 YYEKEE (reference sequence). V was trimmed by 3 bases and J by 5 bases, leaving 11 bases between them. This CDR3 is 13 amino acids long. DNA for the CDR3: TGTGCCAGCAGCTCGAGGACGGGGGAGACCCAGTACTTC. Amino acids: CASSSRTGETQYF.

This clonotype showed up just a few times. The genes are TRBV6-1 and TRBJ1-3, with TRBD1 matching 9 bases. Germline trimming cut 5 bases from V and 2 bases from J; bases unmatched to any gene: 10. The CDR3 has 17 amino acids. The germline V gene encodes CDR1 MNHNS and CDR2 SASEGT. The CDR3 loop reads CASSPHANRGPGNTIYF. CDR3 coding DNA: TGTGCCAGCAGTCCGCATGCCAACAGGGGGCCTGGAAACACCATATATTTT.

This clonotype has ten or more counts. The chain has TRBV29-1 and TRBJ1-2; D unclear. Germline CDR1 reads SQVTM; CDR2 reads ANQGSEA. Trimming removed 6 bases at V and 8 bases at J, with 19 bases between. This CDR3 is built from 13 residues. CDR3 amino acids: CSVATSGVGGYTF. CDR3 coding DNA: TGCAGCGTGGCGACATCGGGAGTTGGAGGCTACACCTTC.

V usage is TRBV7-2 and J usage is TRBJ2-7; D assignment may be TRBD1 or TRBD2 (5 bases each). The CDR3 loop spans 16 amino acids. Trimming shortened V by 3 bases and J by 0 bases, and 15 bases separated the two germline ends. Germline lookup yields CDR1 SGHTA and CDR2 FQGNSA. Here the CDR3 reads CASSLGGGMSSYEQYF. DNA of the CDR3: TGTGCCAGCAGCTTGGGTGGGGGAATGAGCTCCTACGAGCAGTACTTC.